Included here is one T cell receptor (beta chain) sequence, with context. This entry is derived from a study of technical replicates of blood from a few donors. Sequencing was performed with immunoSEQ multiplex PCR; in TCRdb, only in-frame clones are kept and a portion is missing. The top ten clones hold under 3% of a sample with tens of thousands of clones, roughly 94% of them seen once. Germline V lookup: CDR1 MNHEY, CDR2 SVGAGI. Trimming at V came to 0 bases and at J to 2 bases, leaving 3 bases not matched to a gene. This CDR3 spans 16 amino acids. V is TRBV6-5 and J is TRBJ1-2; TRBD1 aligns across 10 bases. The specimen sequenced was PBMCs. The sequence derives from a human donor in good health. Some clones in this sample may be carry-over from other donors' samples. In nucleotides, the CDR3 is TGTGCCAGCAGTTACTCGATGGGACAGGGGAACTATGGCTACACCTTC. As protein: CASSYSMGQGNYGYTF.